The 16 T cell receptor beta chains below all came from one sample that was sequenced in a study of blood T cell repertoires in COVID-19. Repertoires were generated with immunoSEQ multiplex PCR, while TCRdb's copy carries only in-frame clones and drops some. Of 150,000 to 200,000 clones in the sample, under 90% were seen once. The sequencing sample was made of PBMCs or T cells enriched from blood (not recorded which). The source of these receptors is a woman aged 55-70 years who had recovered from COVID-19.

V gene TRBV19 combines with J gene TRBJ1-1; a possible D gene is TRBD1 (5 bases). This CDR3 is built from 14 residues. V was clipped by 4 bases and J by 2 bases, with 11 bases between them. The germline gives CDR1 LNHDA, CDR2 SQIVND (reference sequence). The CDR3 nucleotides are TGTGCCAGTAGTACGTCAGGGCTAAACACTGAAGCTTTCTTT. Its protein product is CASSTSGLNTEAFF.

In its sample, this clone was seen a few times. This chain uses TRBV19 with TRBJ1-4; a weak D match, TRBD1 (6 bases). V gave up 7 bases and J gave up 10 bases, with 16 bases separating them. There are 13 residues in the CDR3. The germline V gene has CDR1 LNHDA and CDR2 SQIVND (reference sequence). CDR3 DNA sequence: TGTGCCAGTAAAGAGACAGGCCTTGGAAAACTGTTTTTT. It specifies CASKETGLGKLFF.

V gene TRBV23-1 combines with J gene TRBJ2-3; 9 nucleotides match TRBD1. TRBV23-1 is sorted into the ORF group, with uncertain function. The CDR3 has 15 amino acids. J was trimmed by 4 bases and V by 7 bases; bases with no gene match: 9. Here the CDR3 reads CASIGSQGASDTQYF. CDR3 coding DNA: TGCGCCAGCATCGGCTCACAGGGGGCGTCAGATACGCAGTATTTT.

The chain recombines TRBV5-4 with TRBJ2-1; D is perhaps TRBD2 (5 bases). V was pared by 0 bases and J by 10 bases, with 14 bases between. There are 14 residues in the CDR3. CDR1 SGHNT and CDR2 YYREEE come from the germline V gene (reference sequence). The CDR3 loop is CASSLDAGMGEQFF. CDR3 bases: TGTGCCAGCAGCTTGGACGCCGGGATGGGGGAGCAGTTCTTC.

This clone has a single count. The chain joins TRBV7-7 to TRBJ2-5; TRBD2 matches 9 bases. J lost 2 bases, V lost 10 bases, and 8 bases had no gene match. Germline CDR1 and CDR2: SSHAT and FNYEAQ (reference sequence). The CDR3 has 14 amino acids. CDR3 sequence (DNA): TGTGCCATCCCGGGACTAGCCCTGCAAGAGACCCAGTACTTC. This gives the protein CAIPGLALQETQYF. The whole variable domain, filled in from reference TRBV7-7 and TRBJ2-5, reads GAGVSQSPRYKVTKRGQDVTLRCDPISSHATLYWYQQALGQGPEFLTYFNYEAQPDKSGLPSDRFSAERPEGSISTLTIQRTEQRDSAMYRCAIPGLALQETQYFGPGTRLLVL.

The rearrangement joins TRBV2 to TRBJ1-1; 8 nucleotides align to TRBD1. Germline CDR1 is SNHLY and CDR2 is FYNNEI. The J segment lost 10 bases and the V segment lost 6 bases, leaving 10 bases of the junction unmatched. CDR3 length: 13 amino acids. The CDR3, as DNA: TGTGCCAGCAGAGCTAGACAGGGGTTTTTAGCTTTCTTT. Encoded protein: CASRARQGFLAFF. Supplemented by reference TRBV2 and TRBJ1-1, the full variable domain reads EPEVTQTPSHQVTQMGQEVILRCVPISNHLYFYWYRQILGQKVEFLVSFYNNEISEKSEIFDDQFSVERPDGSNFTLKIRSTKLEDSAMYFCASRARQGFLAFFGQGTRLTVV.

This chain connects TRBV9 to TRBJ1-5, with a possible D match to TRBD1 (6 bases). Germline V gives CDR1 SGDLS, CDR2 YYNGEE. V lost 4 bases and J lost 7, with 21 bases in between. The CDR3 contains 16 residues. The chain's CDR3 is CASSPGGGGRDQPQHF. CDR3 DNA sequence: TGTGCCAGCAGCCCCGGAGGCGGGGGGCGAGACCAGCCCCAGCATTTT.

The chain links TRBV7-9 to TRBJ1-4; 7 nucleotides line up with TRBD1. CDR1 and CDR2 (germline): SEHNR, FQNEAQ (reference sequence). The CDR3 runs 16 residues. The trim removed 5 bases at V and 0 bases at J, leaving 6 bases unmatched. The CDR3 loop reads CASSNTGVSTNEKLFF. CDR3 sequence (DNA): TGTGCCAGCAGCAACACAGGGGTATCAACTAATGAAAAACTGTTTTTT.

The chain carries TRBV29-1 and TRBJ1-2, with D possibly being TRBD1 (5 bases). The length of the CDR3 is 13 residues. From germline, CDR1 is SQVTM and CDR2 ANQGSEA. V gave up 7 bases and J gave up 3 bases, with 15 bases separating them. The CDR3 sequence is CSASLGGDYGYTF. The CDR3 DNA sequence: TGCAGCGCCTCCCTCGGGGGAGACTATGGCTACACCTTC. The full variable domain, in which reference TRBV29-1 and TRBJ1-2 provide the parts outside the CDR3, is SAVISQKPSRDICQRGTSLTIQCQVDSQVTMMFWYRQQPGQSLTLIATANQGSEATYESGFVIDKFPISRPNLTFSTLTVSNMSPEDSSIYLCSASLGGDYGYTFGSGTRLTVV.

The CDR3 nucleotides are TGTGCCAGCAGCTTAGGGCTAGCGGAATCCTACAATGAGCAGTTCTTC. Its protein product is CASSLGLAESYNEQFF. V gene TRBV7-7 combines with J gene TRBJ2-1; 7 bases match TRBD2. Germline CDR1 is SSHAT and CDR2 is FNYEAQ (reference sequence). J was trimmed by 1 base and V by 1 base; bases with no gene match: 4. There are 16 residues in the CDR3.

The J gene is TRBJ2-2, the V gene TRBV20-1, with TRBD2 matching 9 bases. Germline V gene lookup returns CDR1 DFQATT and CDR2 SNEGSKA (reference sequence). V was pared by 3 bases and J by 5 bases, with 7 bases of the junction left unmatched. This CDR3 contains 15 residues. The CDR3 region has the DNA TGCAGTGCTAGTACCGGCGGGGGGGCGACCGGGGAGCTGTTTTTT. Its protein product is CSASTGGGATGELFF.

The rearrangement uses TRBV7-9 and TRBJ1-6; D not certain. CDR1 is SEHNR, CDR2 FQNEAQ, per germline (reference sequence). Trimming took off 3 bases at V and 0 bases at J, with 9 bases between the two ends. The CDR3 is 16 residues long. In DNA form, the CDR3 reads TGTGCCAGCAGCTTCGAGGCTAGCTCCTATAATTCACCCCTCCACTTT. Its translation is CASSFEASSYNSPLHF.

V and J are TRBV23-1 and TRBJ2-3; 12 bases line up with TRBD2. TRBV23-1 is noted as an ORF with a role that remains uncertain. The CDR3 length is 21 residues. The trim removed 0 bases at V and 0 bases at J, leaving 13 bases unmatched. Here the CDR3 reads CASSQSEGALAGGRSTDTQYF. CDR3 in DNA: TGCGCCAGCAGTCAATCCGAAGGGGCCCTAGCGGGGGGGCGTAGCACAGATACGCAGTATTTT.

The chain combines TRBV19 with TRBJ2-5; TRBD2 matches at 9 bases. CDR3 size: 15 residues. V trimming: 6 bases; J trimming: 5 bases; junction bases outside the gene matches: 10. In germline, CDR1 is LNHDA, CDR2 SQIVND (reference sequence). The CDR3 loop is CASSTGEAGGETQYF. In DNA, the CDR3 is TGTGCCAGTAGCACAGGGGAGGCGGGAGGGGAGACCCAGTACTTC.

This clone was recorded a few times. The V gene is TRBV29-1, the J gene TRBJ2-2, with D possibly being TRBD2 (5 bases). V lost 6 bases, J lost 0 bases, and 17 bases lay in between. CDR1 SQVTM and CDR2 ANQGSEA come from the germline V gene. The length of the CDR3 is 16 residues. The CDR3 DNA sequence: TGCAGCGTGCAGATGGACGCCGGGGCGAACACCGGGGAGCTGTTTTTT. Translation gives CSVQMDAGANTGELFF.

The chain couples TRBV3-1 (or the pseudogene TRBV3-2) to TRBJ2-5; 16 bases line up with TRBD2. CDR1 LGHDT and CDR2 YNNKEL come from the germline V gene (reference sequence). CDR3 length: 19 amino acids. V was pared by 3 bases and J by 3 bases, with 10 bases of the junction left unmatched. CDR3 nucleotide sequence: TGTGCCAGCAGCCAGGGACTAGCGGGGGGGCGGGTGGAAGAAGAGACCCAGTACTTC. Protein: CASSQGLAGGRVEEETQYF.